Shown below are 30 T cell receptor beta chains from a single sample sequenced in a study of Ad26.COV2.S vaccination and SARS-CoV-2 variants. Repertoires were generated with immunoSEQ multiplex PCR, while TCRdb's copy carries only in-frame clones and drops some. The data show roughly 500,000 clones, around 88% seen once. As for treatment: approximately 18 received Ad26.COV2.S at low or high dose, single or two shots; about five received placebo; per-sample allocation not given. Samples were taken on day 63 after the first vaccine or placebo injection. The source was peripheral blood, collected in a trial of Ad26.COV2.S vaccine versus placebo. These receptors originate from a person between 18 and 60 years old who received the Ad26.COV2.S COVID-19 vaccine or a placebo.

This chain links TRBV7-2 with TRBJ1-1; D unresolved. CDR1 and CDR2 from the germline V gene are SGHTA and FQGNSA. The CDR3 consists of 11 residues. Trimming pared 5 bases from V and 6 bases from J, leaving 7 bases between. The CDR3 is CASSLHSEAFF. DNA for the CDR3: TGTGCCAGCAGCCTACACTCTGAAGCTTTCTTT.

This chain connects TRBV5-4 to TRBJ2-7; 8 bases map to TRBD2. This CDR3 region has 15 residues. Trimming removed 7 bases from V and 1 base from J; junction bases left unmatched: 10. The germline V gene has CDR1 SGHNT and CDR2 YYREEE (reference sequence). In DNA, the CDR3 is TGTGCCAGCTACAAGCGGGAGCGCGAGTCCTACGAGCAGTACTTC. Amino acids: CASYKRERESYEQYF.

V is TRBV29-1 and J is TRBJ2-2; 9 nucleotides align to TRBD2. The CDR3 runs to 14 residues. V was pared by 6 bases and J by 0 bases, with 2 bases of the junction left unmatched. Germline V gene sequence: CDR1 SQVTM, CDR2 ANQGSEA. CDR3 sequence: CSVGGRANTGELFF. CDR3 nucleotides: TGCAGCGTAGGCGGGAGGGCGAACACCGGGGAGCTGTTTTTT.

V and J are TRBV28 and TRBJ2-4; D remains unclear. The germline V and J ends were trimmed by 2 bases and 0 bases, with 5 bases remaining between them. From germline, CDR1 is MDHEN and CDR2 SYDVKM. This CDR3 has 14 residues. CDR3 nucleotides: TGTGCCAGCAGTTTAAGTCTAGCCAAAAACATTCAGTACTTC. Its protein is CASSLSLAKNIQYF.

The genes are TRBV7-2 and TRBJ1-5; TRBD1 is a possible D gene (6 bases). Trimming cost V 1 base and J 1 base, with 14 bases left between them. The germline V gene encodes CDR1 SGHTA and CDR2 FQGNSA. The CDR3 consists of 17 residues. Here the CDR3 reads CASSLVGGGGSNQPQHF. In DNA form, the CDR3 reads TGTGCCAGCAGCTTAGTAGGGGGTGGTGGGAGCAATCAGCCCCAGCATTTT.

The V call is TRBV5-1, the J call TRBJ2-7; 7 bases agree with TRBD1. The CDR3 is made up of 14 amino acids. Per germline, CDR1 SGHRS and CDR2 YFSETQ. V trimming: 1 base; J trimming: 0 bases; junction bases outside the gene matches: 1. The CDR3 nucleotides are TGCGCCAGCAGCTTGAACAGGGGCTCCTACGAGCAGTACTTC. Its translation: CASSLNRGSYEQYF.

This clone was observed a few times. The J gene is TRBJ1-1, the V gene TRBV6-6; D is ambiguous. This CDR3 has 13 amino acids. Deletions cut 5 bases from V and 3 bases from J, with 10 bases between. From germline, CDR1 is MNHNY and CDR2 SVGAGI (reference sequence). The CDR3 DNA is TGTGCCAGCAGTGCAGACCGATACACTGAAGCTTTCTTT. The encoded protein is CASSADRYTEAFF.

V usage is TRBV30 and J usage is TRBJ1-1; D is unclear. CDR1 and CDR2 from the germline V gene are GTSNPN and SVGIG (reference sequence). This CDR3 comprises 11 residues. The germline V and J ends were trimmed by 5 bases and 2 bases, with 6 bases remaining between them. This chain's CDR3 is CAWFQNTEAFF. CDR3 nucleotides: TGTGCCTGGTTTCAAAACACTGAAGCTTTCTTT.

This sequence joins TRBV16 and TRBJ1-2; tentatively, D is TRBD1 (5 bases). Trimming cost V 2 bases and J 4 bases, with 8 bases left between them. Per the germline V gene, CDR1 is KGHSY and CDR2 is FQNENV. The CDR3 has 13 residues. Here the CDR3 reads CASSQNGGYGYTF. CDR3 coding DNA: TGTGCCAGCAGCCAAAACGGGGGCTATGGCTACACCTTC.

The rearrangement links TRBV5-1 to TRBJ1-1; no clear D gene. V shed 0 bases and J shed 11 bases, with 20 bases lying between them. Germline values: CDR1 SGHRS, CDR2 YFSETQ. This CDR3 is built from 15 residues. The CDR3 DNA reads as TGCGCCAGCAGCTTGGGCGCGGCAGAGGTATACCGGGCTTTCTTT. This gives the protein CASSLGAAEVYRAFF.

This rearrangement joins TRBV2 to TRBJ1-2; maybe TRBD1 (6 bases). CDR3 size: 12 residues. Trimming removed 4 bases at V and 13 bases at J, with 16 bases between. Germline V lookup: CDR1 SNHLY, CDR2 FYNNEI. For the CDR3, the DNA is TGTGCCAGCAGTGGAGGACAGCCTAGAATCACCTTC. It is translated as CASSGGQPRITF.

V usage is TRBV3-1 (or the pseudogene TRBV3-2) and J usage is TRBJ2-2; D gene ambiguous. Deletions cut 6 bases from V and 3 bases from J, with 14 bases between. CDR3 length: 15 amino acids. Germline V gives CDR1 LGHDT, CDR2 YNNKEL (reference sequence). CDR3 sequence reads: CASSRFPRYTGELFF. Written as DNA, the CDR3 is TGTGCCAGCAGTCGATTTCCTCGATACACCGGGGAGCTGTTTTTT.

The rearrangement uses TRBV5-5 and TRBJ1-3; D gene unclear. The CDR3 loop spans 17 amino acids. The germline V and J ends were trimmed by 4 bases and 1 base, with 18 bases remaining between them. The germline CDR1 and CDR2 sequences are SGHKS and YYEKEE (reference sequence). Here the CDR3 reads CASSQAPGEGSGNTIYF. For the CDR3, the DNA is TGTGCCAGCAGCCAGGCTCCCGGGGAAGGGTCTGGAAACACCATATATTTT.

The chain carries TRBV28 and TRBJ2-6; D call uncertain. The CDR3 runs 14 residues. Germline V gene sequence: CDR1 MDHEN, CDR2 SYDVKM. Between the trimmed V and J ends, which lost 5 bases and 0 bases, there was a span of 5 bases. DNA of the CDR3: TGTGCCAGCAGTCGTTACTCTGGGGCCAACGTCCTGACTTTC. This sequence encodes CASSRYSGANVLTF. Together with reference TRBV28 and TRBJ2-6, the CDR3 gives the full variable domain: DVKVTQSSRYLVKRTGEKVFLECVQDMDHENMFWYRQDPGLGLRLIYFSYDVKMKEKGDIPEGYSVSREKKERFSLILESASTNQTSMYLCASSRYSGANVLTFGAGSRLTVL.

V is TRBV6-1 and J is TRBJ1-2; TRBD1 is a possible D gene (6 bases). This CDR3 has 15 residues. The V and J ends lost 2 bases and 4 bases respectively, with 14 bases between them. Germline V gene data show CDR1 as MNHNS and CDR2 as SASEGT. CDR3 bases: TGTGCCAGCAGTGAACAGGGCGCGGGGGCCTATGGCTACACCTTC. This encodes CASSEQGAGAYGYTF.

This clone was counted once. This chain connects TRBV19 to TRBJ2-2; D is unclear. The CDR3 loop spans 15 amino acids. Trimming stripped 3 bases from V and 5 bases from J, with 13 bases between. The V gene's germline CDR1 is LNHDA and CDR2 SQIVND (reference sequence). The CDR3 loop is CASSIDTPLTGELFF. Here the CDR3 DNA reads TGTGCCAGTAGTATCGACACCCCGTTAACCGGGGAGCTGTTTTTT.

V is TRBV19 and J is TRBJ1-5; TRBD1 might be the D (6 bases). The CDR3 consists of 14 residues. Germline CDR1 reads LNHDA; CDR2 reads SQIVND (reference sequence). Deletions cut 1 base from V and 6 bases from J, with 10 bases between. DNA of the CDR3: TGTGCCAGTAGTATAGTACAGGGTGGTCAGCCCCAGCATTTT. This encodes CASSIVQGGQPQHF. The variable domain in full, with the rest retrieved from reference TRBV19 and TRBJ1-5, is DGGITQSPKYLFRKEGQNVTLSCEQNLNHDAMYWYRQDPGQGLRLIYYSQIVNDFQKGDIAEGYSVSREKKESFPLTVTSAQKNPTAFYLCASSIVQGGQPQHFGDGTRLSIL.

The chain employs TRBV9 and TRBJ1-2, with 10 bases fitting TRBD1. V was pared by 3 bases and J by 7 bases, with 9 bases of the junction left unmatched. This CDR3 comprises 15 residues. Germline CDR1 is SGDLS and CDR2 is YYNGEE. This CDR3 reads CASSETGTGAIGYTF. Written as DNA, the CDR3 is TGTGCCAGCAGCGAAACCGGGACAGGGGCAATTGGCTACACCTTC.

This sequence joins TRBV7-3 and TRBJ2-1; 9 nucleotides agree with TRBD2. Looked up from germline, CDR1 is SGHTA and CDR2 is FQGTGA. The CDR3 extends over 16 amino acids. The V segment lost 6 bases and the J segment 8 bases; nucleotides outside the gene matches: 14. The CDR3 DNA reads as TGTGCCAGCAGTCCGCAGGTAGCGGGAGTAAGAGATGAGCAGTTCTTC. It translates to CASSPQVAGVRDEQFF.

The chain has TRBV11-2 and TRBJ1-3; D gene ambiguous. V lost 4 bases and J 0 bases, leaving 10 bases between the germline ends. CDR1 SGHAT and CDR2 FQNNGV come from the germline V gene. The CDR3 loop spans 15 amino acids. The CDR3 loop reads CASSSQQSSGNTIYF. The CDR3 DNA reads as TGTGCCAGCAGCTCACAACAGAGCTCTGGAAACACCATATATTTT. Drawing the rest from reference TRBV11-2 and TRBJ1-3, the complete variable domain is EAGVAQSPRYKIIEKRQSVAFWCNPISGHATLYWYQQILGQGPKLLIQFQNNGVVDDSQLPKDRFSAERLKGVDSTLKIQPAKLEDSAVYLCASSSQQSSGNTIYFGEGSWLTVV.

V usage is TRBV27 and J usage is TRBJ1-4; D is uncertain. Trimming left V 3 bases short and J 7 bases short, with 12 bases between. The germline V gene encodes CDR1 MNHEY and CDR2 SMNVEV (reference sequence). The CDR3 is 14 residues long. The CDR3 is CASSFNRPGEKLFF. The CDR3 DNA reads as TGTGCCAGCAGTTTTAATCGGCCGGGTGAAAAACTGTTTTTT.

The J gene is TRBJ2-5, the V gene TRBV11-2; no clear D gene. This CDR3 has 12 residues. The V end lost 4 bases, the J end lost 5 bases, and 8 bases lay between the germline ends. Germline values: CDR1 SGHAT, CDR2 FQNNGV. CDR3 protein: CASSSFAETQYF. The CDR3 DNA is TGTGCCAGCAGCTCTTTTGCGGAGACCCAGTACTTC.

The chain combines TRBV3-1 (or the pseudogene TRBV3-2) with TRBJ2-3, with 8 bases identical to TRBD2. CDR3 length: 17 residues. The ends lost 0 bases at V and 1 base at J; junction bases unmatched: 6. CDR1 is LGHDT and CDR2 is YNNKEL in the germline V gene (reference sequence). Here the CDR3 DNA reads TGTGCCAGCAGCCAAGACGTCGGGAGGGGAGGCACAGATACGCAGTATTTT. Translated: CASSQDVGRGGTDTQYF.

The chain links TRBV19 to TRBJ2-7, with 10 bases identical to TRBD2. The CDR3 length is 17 residues. Trimming took 5 bases from V and 1 from J; bases not matched to a gene: 11. Germline loops: CDR1 LNHDA, CDR2 SQIVND (reference sequence). DNA of the CDR3: TGTGCCAGTAGTCCGACATGGATTAGCGGGAGGTCCTACGAGCAGTACTTC. Residues: CASSPTWISGRSYEQYF.

The chain is built from TRBV15 and TRBJ1-1; 8 nucleotides align to TRBD1. V shed 2 bases and J 3 bases; nucleotides not matched to a gene: 2. The length of the CDR3 is 14 residues. Looked up from germline, CDR1 is LNHNV and CDR2 is YYDKDF (reference sequence). Here the CDR3 reads CATSRQGADTEAFF. The CDR3 nucleotides are TGTGCCACCAGCAGACAGGGGGCGGACACTGAAGCTTTCTTT.

This chain uses TRBV28 with TRBJ2-7, with a weak D call TRBD2 (7 bases). Trimming took off 2 bases at V and 8 bases at J, with 13 bases between the two ends. The CDR3 is 13 residues long. Germline CDR1 and CDR2: MDHEN and SYDVKM. CDR3 in DNA: TGTGCCAGCAGTTTACCCTTGGGGGGGCAGCAGTACTTC. As protein: CASSLPLGGQQYF.

The chain combines TRBV27 with TRBJ2-5, with TRBD1 matching over 8 bases. J lost 1 base, V lost 2 bases, and 3 bases had no gene match. CDR3 length equals 15 residues. In germline, CDR1 is MNHEY, CDR2 SMNVEV (reference sequence). This CDR3 reads CASSLGQGSQETQYF. The CDR3 bases are TGTGCCAGCAGTTTAGGACAGGGAAGCCAAGAGACCCAGTACTTC.

This chain links TRBV11-2 with TRBJ2-2, with D tentatively TRBD1 or TRBD2 (6 bases each). V shed 6 bases and J shed 0 bases, with 17 bases lying between them. This CDR3 region has 17 residues. CDR1 and CDR2 from the germline V gene are SGHAT and FQNNGV. DNA of the CDR3: TGTGCCAGCAGACCCAGGGGCGGGACGGCGAACACCGGGGAGCTGTTTTTT. This encodes CASRPRGGTANTGELFF. Supplemented by reference TRBV11-2 and TRBJ2-2, the full variable domain reads EAGVAQSPRYKIIEKRQSVAFWCNPISGHATLYWYQQILGQGPKLLIQFQNNGVVDDSQLPKDRFSAERLKGVDSTLKIQPAKLEDSAVYLCASRPRGGTANTGELFFGEGSRLTVL.

V is TRBV19 and J is TRBJ2-1, with D possibly matching TRBD2 (6 bases). This CDR3 comprises 17 residues. The V end was cut by 3 bases, the J end by 6 bases, with 21 bases between. Germline CDR1 is LNHDA and CDR2 is SQIVND (reference sequence). CDR3 sequence reads: CASSIFEQGLLGNEQFF. Written as DNA, the CDR3 is TGTGCCAGTAGTATTTTTGAGCAGGGACTTCTCGGCAATGAGCAGTTCTTC. The whole variable domain, filled in from reference TRBV19 and TRBJ2-1, reads DGGITQSPKYLFRKEGQNVTLSCEQNLNHDAMYWYRQDPGQGLRLIYYSQIVNDFQKGDIAEGYSVSREKKESFPLTVTSAQKNPTAFYLCASSIFEQGLLGNEQFFGPGTRLTVL.

V gene TRBV11-2 combines with J gene TRBJ2-7; a possible D gene is TRBD2 (6 bases). The CDR3 is 16 amino acids. Trimming took off 3 bases at V and 4 bases at J, with 19 bases between the two ends. The germline V gene has CDR1 SGHAT and CDR2 FQNNGV. Here the CDR3 reads CASSFATSGLRYEQYF. The CDR3 nucleotides read TGTGCCAGCAGCTTCGCCACATCGGGACTCCGATACGAGCAGTACTTC.